This TCR beta chain came from a study of blood T cell repertoires in COVID-19. The overall study: Donors in the United States, Italy and Spain gave samples during acute or convalescent COVID-19. Sources were T cells, B-cell-depleted T cells, or PBMCs; the material itself was cDNA or gDNA.

In the original processing: Researchers report that nucleated cell counts were estimated from reference gene primer amplification. Assay: immunoSEQ multiplex PCR; the TCRdb copy retains only in-frame clones and omits some. The DNA gave D and trimming, while V, J and clone size come from that table. This sample yields around 190,000 clones, of which approximately 80% are seen a single time; about an eighth belongs to the top ten. CDR1 and CDR2 (germline): SGHTS, YDEGEE. V shed 0 bases and J shed 0 bases, with 10 bases lying between them. This CDR3 spans 16 amino acids. Ten or more counts support this clone.

The sequencing sample was made of peripheral blood. V gene TRBV5-8 combines with J gene TRBJ1-3, with a weak D call TRBD1 (6 bases). The sequence derives from a woman aged 50 to 60 with acute or convalescent COVID-19. CDR3 sequence reads: CASSLETGLSGNTIYF. CDR3 DNA sequence: TGTGCCAGCAGCTTGGAGACAGGCCTCTCTGGAAACACCATATATTTT. The full variable domain, in which reference TRBV5-8 and TRBJ1-3 provide the parts outside the CDR3, is EAGVTQSPTHLIKTRGQQATLRCSPISGHTSVYWYQQALGLGLQFLLWYDEGEERNRGNFPPRFSGRQFPNYSSELNVNALELEDSALYLCASSLETGLSGNTIYFGEGSWLTVV.